Following are 24 T cell receptor beta chains from one sample sequenced in a study of cytomegalovirus exposure and HLA in healthy donors (TCRdb year 2017). Receptors were amplified or captured by the immunoSEQ multiplex PCR assay. The multiplex PCR relied on a mix of 60 forward primers for TCR Vbeta segments and 13 reverse primers for TCR Jbeta segments. The source is immuneACCESS, and TCRdb retained only in-frame sequences with V and J called. Part of the clones is not carried over; for the studies checked, unresolved V genes explain less than half of this, and the remainder is unexplained. Recorded for this sample are 95,000 to 150,000 clones; around 80% of them occurred a single time. 0.2% to 0.3% of the sample goes to the ten largest clones. Material: PBMCs. The source is a man aged 45-60 years in good health and CMV-seronegative.

The chain links TRBV19 to TRBJ1-3; D gene uncertain. CDR3 length: 15 amino acids. Germline CDR1 and CDR2: LNHDA and SQIVND (reference sequence). With 5 bases removed from V and 0 bases from J, the gap between germline ends came to 11 bases. CDR3: CASSAGDHSGNTIYF. Written as DNA, the CDR3 is TGTGCCAGTAGTGCTGGAGATCACTCTGGAAACACCATATATTTT. Together with reference TRBV19 and TRBJ1-3, the CDR3 gives the full variable domain: DGGITQSPKYLFRKEGQNVTLSCEQNLNHDAMYWYRQDPGQGLRLIYYSQIVNDFQKGDIAEGYSVSREKKESFPLTVTSAQKNPTAFYLCASSAGDHSGNTIYFGEGSWLTVV.

The rearrangement uses TRBV4-3 and TRBJ2-1, with 8 positions matching TRBD2. Losses at the gene ends were 0 bases for V and 2 bases for J; bases not matched to a gene: 3. Germline lookup yields CDR1 LGHNA and CDR2 YSLEER. CDR3 length equals 16 residues. The CDR3 DNA reads as TGCGCCAGCAGCCAAGAAGGGACTAGGACCTACAATGAGCAGTTCTTC. Its protein product is CASSQEGTRTYNEQFF.

The rearrangement joins TRBV28 to TRBJ1-1; D is undetermined. There are 14 residues in the CDR3. Trimming stripped 6 bases from V and 3 bases from J, with 14 bases between. The V gene's germline CDR1 is MDHEN and CDR2 SYDVKM. This CDR3 is CASRRRSTHTEAFF. CDR3 coding DNA: TGTGCCAGCAGGCGTCGTTCGACACACACTGAAGCTTTCTTT.

The chain has TRBV21-1 and TRBJ1-2. TRBV21-1 is a pseudogene. This CDR3 has 15 amino acids. CDR3 bases: TGTGCCAGCAGCAAAGCGTCACTCGCTAACTATGGCTACACCTTC. Translating it yields CASSKASLANYGYTF.

The rearrangement joins TRBV4-2 to TRBJ2-3; 10 bases fit TRBD2. Germline CDR1 reads LGHNA; CDR2 reads YNFKEQ. The CDR3 runs 21 residues. The V gene end was trimmed by 0 bases and the J gene end by 0 bases; junction bases not matched to a gene: 15. The DNA of the CDR3 is TGTGCCAGCAGCCAAGATCAATCCCTAGCGGGAGCCTACCCTAGCACAGATACGCAGTATTTT. Protein product: CASSQDQSLAGAYPSTDTQYF.

V and J are TRBV7-2 and TRBJ2-5; D is perhaps TRBD1 (5 bases). Deletions cut 2 bases from V and 2 bases from J, with 12 bases between. The germline V gene has CDR1 SGHTA and CDR2 FQGNSA. The CDR3 loop spans 15 amino acids. The CDR3 loop is CASSLSYDRQETQYF. The DNA for the CDR3 is TGTGCCAGCAGCTTATCATACGACAGACAAGAGACCCAGTACTTC.

Note on this clone: Other DNA variants within this sample encode the same CDR3. J is TRBJ2-5 and V is TRBV7-9; D is possibly TRBD2 (5 bases). Germline V CDR1 and CDR2: SEHNR, FQNEAQ (reference sequence). V shed 2 bases and J shed 0 bases, with 7 bases lying between them. This CDR3 is 14 amino acids long. The DNA of the CDR3 is TGTGCCAGCAGCTTACGAGGGTACCAAGAGACCCAGTACTTC. Translating gives CASSLRGYQETQYF.

V and J are TRBV10-3 and TRBJ2-7; 8 bases match TRBD2. CDR3 size: 15 residues. The trim removed 3 bases at V and 6 bases at J, leaving 10 bases unmatched. Germline CDR1 and CDR2: ENHRY and SYGVKD. CDR3 DNA: TGTGCCATCAGTGATAACGGCGGGGGGAGGACCGAGCAGTACTTC. It translates to CAISDNGGGRTEQYF.

This chain connects TRBV4-3 to TRBJ2-2, with 11 nucleotides matching TRBD2. Germline CDR1 reads LGHNA; CDR2 reads YSLEER. CDR3 length: 18 residues. Germline trimming cut 0 bases from V and 0 bases from J; bases unmatched to any gene: 3. This chain's CDR3 is CASSQDSGGAANTGELFF. CDR3 nucleotide sequence: TGCGCCAGCAGCCAAGATAGCGGGGGGGCGGCGAACACCGGGGAGCTGTTTTTT.

The chain has TRBV7-9 and TRBJ2-7; possible D gene TRBD2, 5 bases. The CDR3 length is 14 residues. Per germline, CDR1 SEHNR and CDR2 FQNEAQ (reference sequence). V was shortened by 2 bases and J by 2 bases, with 10 bases between the two germline ends. In DNA, the CDR3 is TGTGCCAGCAGCTTATTGTCCGGGACCTACGAGCAGTACTTC. As protein: CASSLLSGTYEQYF.

This clone was seen once. The J gene is TRBJ2-2, the V gene TRBV7-3; the match to TRBD2 covers 12 bases. CDR3 size: 17 residues. The germline gives CDR1 SGHTA, CDR2 FQGTGA. Germline trimming cut 5 bases from V and 3 bases from J; bases unmatched to any gene: 7. The CDR3 protein is CASSQTGLAGYTGELFF. As DNA, the CDR3 is TGTGCCAGCAGCCAAACCGGACTAGCGGGGTACACCGGGGAGCTGTTTTTT.

CDR3: CASSQDRGGGEQFF. In DNA, the CDR3 is TGCGCCAGCAGCCAAGATAGGGGGGGTGGGGAGCAGTTCTTC. This sequence joins TRBV4-3 and TRBJ2-1, with TRBD2 as a possible D gene (7 bases). In germline, CDR1 is LGHNA, CDR2 YSLEER. V lost 0 bases and J 10 bases, leaving 13 bases between the germline ends. This CDR3 has 14 residues.

V gene TRBV7-9 combines with J gene TRBJ2-1, with 14 bases identical to TRBD2. Germline V CDR1 and CDR2: SEHNR, FQNEAQ (reference sequence). CDR3 length: 14 amino acids. V gave up 11 bases and J gave up 7 bases; unmatched junction bases: 7. CDR3 in DNA: TGTGCCCGCGGGACTAGCGGGAGAAGGAATGAGCAGTTCTTC. Translated, it gives CARGTSGRRNEQFF.

The rearrangement joins TRBV20-1 to TRBJ1-1, with TRBD1 matching over 7 bases. Per the germline V gene, CDR1 is DFQATT and CDR2 is SNEGSKA (reference sequence). The CDR3 spans 11 residues. J gave up 5 bases and V 7 bases, and 4 bases lay outside the gene matches. The CDR3 loop reads CSVTQGTEAFF. The CDR3 nucleotides are TGCAGTGTCACACAGGGGACTGAAGCTTTCTTT.

The chain recombines TRBV4-2 with TRBJ2-3; a weak D match, TRBD2 (6 bases). The CDR3 extends over 15 amino acids. With 1 base removed from V and 3 bases from J, the gap between germline ends came to 11 bases. Germline V gene data show CDR1 as LGHNA and CDR2 as YNFKEQ. CDR3 amino acids: CASSQARGITDTQYF. The CDR3 bases are TGTGCCAGCAGCCAAGCCCGCGGGATAACAGATACGCAGTATTTT.

The CDR3 bases are TGTGCCAGCAGTTTAGTTCTCACTGAAGCTTTCTTT. Translating it yields CASSLVLTEAFF. This chain uses TRBV28 with TRBJ1-1; D is unclear. This CDR3 is built from 12 residues. The germline V gene encodes CDR1 MDHEN and CDR2 SYDVKM. Trimming left V 2 bases short and J 4 bases short, with 5 bases between.

Only a few counts were recorded for this clone. The chain recombines TRBV2 with TRBJ1-2; 8 bases are a match to TRBD1. Germline CDR1 SNHLY, CDR2 FYNNEI. V lost 6 bases and J lost 11; bases outside the gene matches: 8. The CDR3 has 12 residues. CDR3 sequence reads: CASSVGQGRYTF. The CDR3 DNA sequence: TGTGCCAGCAGCGTTGGACAGGGAAGATACACCTTC.

Turning to this clone: The conserved final phenylalanine or tryptophan is absent from the CDR3, which likely points to a read error. This chain joins TRBV7-2 and TRBJ1-1, with D possibly matching TRBD1 (5 bases). V lost 3 bases and J lost 0, with 8 bases in between. CDR3 length: 14 amino acids. CDR1 is SGHTA and CDR2 is FQGNSA in the germline V gene. The CDR3 reads CASSLGGLNTEAFS. The CDR3 DNA reads as TGTGCCAGCAGCTTGGGGGGGTTGAACACTGAAGCTTTCTCT.

The chain is built from TRBV4-3 and TRBJ2-1; tentatively, D is TRBD2 (6 bases). This CDR3 contains 15 residues. Germline V gene data show CDR1 as LGHNA and CDR2 as YSLEER. V shed 0 bases and J shed 6 bases, with 12 bases lying between them. Here the CDR3 reads CASSQDGTPFNEQFF. The CDR3 DNA reads TGCGCCAGCAGCCAAGACGGGACTCCTTTCAATGAGCAGTTCTTC.

The CDR3 protein is CASSYRPDSRAETQYF. The CDR3 nucleotides read TGTGCCAGCAGTTATCGACCCGACAGTCGAGCGGAGACCCAGTACTTC. The chain links TRBV6-5 to TRBJ2-5; a possible D gene is TRBD1 (5 bases). The CDR3 length is 16 residues. Trimming shortened V by 3 bases and J by 5 bases, and 19 bases separated the two germline ends. The V gene's germline CDR1 is MNHEY and CDR2 SVGAGI.

This clone was detected only once. The gene calls are TRBV18 and TRBJ1-1; D unclear. Per the germline V gene, CDR1 is KGHSH and CDR2 is LQKENI. Between the trimmed V and J ends, which lost 3 bases and 5 bases, there was a span of 10 bases. The CDR3 sequence is 13 residues long. CDR3 protein: CASSPRRVTEAFF. In DNA, the CDR3 is TGTGCCAGCTCACCCCGCCGAGTTACTGAAGCTTTCTTT.

The rearrangement uses TRBV9 and TRBJ2-7; no firm D call. Trimming took 4 bases from V and 3 from J, leaving 8 bases between them. Germline values: CDR1 SGDLS, CDR2 YYNGEE. The CDR3 totals 12 residues. CDR3 in DNA: TGTGCCAGCAGCCCTGACTTCTACGAGCAGTACTTC. Translation gives CASSPDFYEQYF.

J is TRBJ2-5 and V is TRBV5-1; TRBD1 matches 9 bases. This CDR3 spans 15 amino acids. Trimming removed 3 bases from V and 5 bases from J; junction bases left unmatched: 8. Germline lookup yields CDR1 SGHRS and CDR2 YFSETQ. The CDR3 sequence: CASSSGTGLGETQYF. The DNA of the CDR3 is TGCGCCAGCAGCTCCGGGACAGGGCTGGGGGAGACCCAGTACTTC.

The chain is built from TRBV27 and TRBJ1-2; D unclear. Germline V CDR1 and CDR2: MNHEY, SMNVEV (reference sequence). The CDR3 covers 14 residues. V dropped 2 bases and J dropped 0 bases, with 7 bases sitting between them. Here the CDR3 reads CASSLGRANYGYTF. The CDR3 DNA reads TGTGCCAGCAGTTTAGGGCGGGCTAACTATGGCTACACCTTC.